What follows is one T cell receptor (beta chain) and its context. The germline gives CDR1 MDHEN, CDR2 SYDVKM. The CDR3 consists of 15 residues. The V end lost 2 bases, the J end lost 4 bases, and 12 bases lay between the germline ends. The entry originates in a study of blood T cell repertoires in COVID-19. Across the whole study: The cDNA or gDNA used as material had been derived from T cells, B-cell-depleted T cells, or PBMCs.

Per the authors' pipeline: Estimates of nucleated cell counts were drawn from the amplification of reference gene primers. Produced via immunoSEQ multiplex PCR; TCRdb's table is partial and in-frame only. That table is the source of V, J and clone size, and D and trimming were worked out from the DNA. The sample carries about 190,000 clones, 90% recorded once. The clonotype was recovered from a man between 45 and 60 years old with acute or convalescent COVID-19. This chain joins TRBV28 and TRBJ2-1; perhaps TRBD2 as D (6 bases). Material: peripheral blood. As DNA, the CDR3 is TGTGCCAGCAGTTTAGGGGCTAGCGTTTACAATGAGCAGTTCTTC. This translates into CASSLGASVYNEQFF. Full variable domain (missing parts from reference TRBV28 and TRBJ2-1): DVKVTQSSRYLVKRTGEKVFLECVQDMDHENMFWYRQDPGLGLRLIYFSYDVKMKEKGDIPEGYSVSREKKERFSLILESASTNQTSMYLCASSLGASVYNEQFFGPGTRLTVL.